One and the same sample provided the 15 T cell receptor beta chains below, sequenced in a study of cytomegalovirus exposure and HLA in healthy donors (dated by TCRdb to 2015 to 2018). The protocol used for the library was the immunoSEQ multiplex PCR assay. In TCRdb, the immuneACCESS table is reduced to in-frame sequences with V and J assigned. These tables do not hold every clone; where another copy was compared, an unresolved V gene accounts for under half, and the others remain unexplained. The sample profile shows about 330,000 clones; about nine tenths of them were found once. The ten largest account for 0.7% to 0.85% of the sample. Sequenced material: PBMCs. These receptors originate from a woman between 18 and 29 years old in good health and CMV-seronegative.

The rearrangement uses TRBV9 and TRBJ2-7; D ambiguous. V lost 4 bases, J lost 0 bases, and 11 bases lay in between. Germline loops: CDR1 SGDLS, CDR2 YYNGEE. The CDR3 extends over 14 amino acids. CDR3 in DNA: TGTGCCAGCAGCCCGGAGTCCTCCTCCTACGAGCAGTACTTC. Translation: CASSPESSSYEQYF.

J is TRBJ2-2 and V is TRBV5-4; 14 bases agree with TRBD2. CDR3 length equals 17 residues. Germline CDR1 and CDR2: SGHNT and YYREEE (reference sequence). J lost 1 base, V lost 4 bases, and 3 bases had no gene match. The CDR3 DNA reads TGTGCCAGCAGCAAGGGACTAGCGGGAGAGAACACCGGGGAGCTGTTTTTT. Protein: CASSKGLAGENTGELFF.

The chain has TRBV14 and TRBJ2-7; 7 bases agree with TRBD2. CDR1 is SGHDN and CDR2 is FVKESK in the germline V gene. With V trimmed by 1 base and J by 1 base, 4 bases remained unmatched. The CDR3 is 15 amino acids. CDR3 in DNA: TGTGCCAGCAGCCAAGTGCCGGGAGGTTCCTACGAGCAGTACTTC. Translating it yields CASSQVPGGSYEQYF.

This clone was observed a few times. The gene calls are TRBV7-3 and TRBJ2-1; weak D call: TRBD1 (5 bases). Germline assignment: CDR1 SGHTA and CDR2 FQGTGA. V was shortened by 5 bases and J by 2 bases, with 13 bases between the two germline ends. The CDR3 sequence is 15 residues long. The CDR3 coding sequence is TGTGCCAGCAGCATAGGTGGGGCAGCCTACAATGAGCAGTTCTTC. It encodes CASSIGGAAYNEQFF.

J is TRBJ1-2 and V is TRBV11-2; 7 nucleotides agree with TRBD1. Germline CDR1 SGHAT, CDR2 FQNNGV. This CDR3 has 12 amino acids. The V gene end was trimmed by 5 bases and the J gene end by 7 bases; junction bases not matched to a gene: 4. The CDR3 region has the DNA TGTGCCAGCAGCCTCAGGGGGAGTGGCTACACCTTC. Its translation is CASSLRGSGYTF.

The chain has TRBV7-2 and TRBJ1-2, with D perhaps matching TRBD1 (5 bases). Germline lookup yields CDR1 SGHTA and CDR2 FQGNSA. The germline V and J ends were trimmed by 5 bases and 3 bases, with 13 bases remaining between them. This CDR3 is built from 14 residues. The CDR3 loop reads CASSPEGGDYGYTF. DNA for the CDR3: TGTGCCAGCAGCCCAGAGGGAGGGGACTATGGCTACACCTTC.

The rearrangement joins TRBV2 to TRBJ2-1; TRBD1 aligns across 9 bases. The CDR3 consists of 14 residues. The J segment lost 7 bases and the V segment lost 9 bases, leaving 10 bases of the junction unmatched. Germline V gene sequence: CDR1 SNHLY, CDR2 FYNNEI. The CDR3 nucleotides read TGTGCCAGTGGACCGACAGGGGGATTAAATGAGCAGTTCTTC. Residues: CASGPTGGLNEQFF.

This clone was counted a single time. As DNA, the CDR3 is TGCGCCAGCAGCCAAGGTCAGGGTGCGAGTGGCACCGGGGAGCTGTTTTTT. Translating it yields CASSQGQGASGTGELFF. The gene calls are TRBV4-3 and TRBJ2-2, with a possible D match to TRBD1 (5 bases). This CDR3 contains 17 residues. CDR1 and CDR2 (germline): LGHNA, YSLEER. V lost 1 base to trimming and J lost 4 bases, with 16 bases between them.

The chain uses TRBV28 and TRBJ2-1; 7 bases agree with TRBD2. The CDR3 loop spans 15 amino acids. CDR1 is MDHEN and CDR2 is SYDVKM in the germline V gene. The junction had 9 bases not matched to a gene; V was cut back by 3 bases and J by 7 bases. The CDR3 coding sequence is TGTGCCAGCAGTTTTAAGGCGGGACTAAGGAATGAGCAGTTCTTC. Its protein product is CASSFKAGLRNEQFF.

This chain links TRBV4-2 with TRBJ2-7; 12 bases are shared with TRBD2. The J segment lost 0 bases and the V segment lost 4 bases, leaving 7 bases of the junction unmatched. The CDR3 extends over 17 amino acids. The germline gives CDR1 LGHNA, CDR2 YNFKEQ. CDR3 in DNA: TGTGCCAGCAGCCGGGGACTAGCGGGCGGATACTCCTACGAGCAGTACTTC. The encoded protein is CASSRGLAGGYSYEQYF.

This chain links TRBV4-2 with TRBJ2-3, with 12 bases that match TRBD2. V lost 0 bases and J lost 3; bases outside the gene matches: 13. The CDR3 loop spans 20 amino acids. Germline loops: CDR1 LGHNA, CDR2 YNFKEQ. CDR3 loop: CASSQDGRPSGRVMTDTQYF. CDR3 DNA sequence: TGTGCCAGCAGCCAAGATGGGAGGCCTAGCGGGAGGGTAATGACAGATACGCAGTATTTT.

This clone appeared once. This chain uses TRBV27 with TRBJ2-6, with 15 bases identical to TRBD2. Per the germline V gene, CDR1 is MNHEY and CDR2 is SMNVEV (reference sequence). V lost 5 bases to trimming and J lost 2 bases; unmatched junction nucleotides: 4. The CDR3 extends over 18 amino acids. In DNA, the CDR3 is TGTGCCAGCAGTGGACTAGCGGGAGGGCCTACTGGGGCCAACGTCCTGACTTTC. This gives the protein CASSGLAGGPTGANVLTF.

The CDR3 protein is CATSRDGAGGPLAGNTIYF. The CDR3 DNA reads TGTGCCACCAGCAGAGATGGGGCAGGGGGTCCCTTAGCTGGAAACACCATATATTTT. The V and J genes are TRBV15 and TRBJ1-3; TRBD1 matches 7 bases. CDR3 length equals 19 residues. V trimming: 0 bases; J trimming: 2 bases; junction bases outside the gene matches: 13. CDR1 is LNHNV and CDR2 is YYDKDF in the germline V gene (reference sequence).

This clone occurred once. This chain's CDR3 is CAISDQGQSQPQHF. As DNA, the CDR3 is TGTGCCATCAGTGACCAGGGACAGAGTCAGCCCCAGCATTTT. V usage is TRBV10-3 and J usage is TRBJ1-5, with 7 bases lining up with TRBD1. CDR3 length: 14 residues. V shed 3 bases and J 6 bases; nucleotides not matched to a gene: 5. The germline V gene encodes CDR1 ENHRY and CDR2 SYGVKD.

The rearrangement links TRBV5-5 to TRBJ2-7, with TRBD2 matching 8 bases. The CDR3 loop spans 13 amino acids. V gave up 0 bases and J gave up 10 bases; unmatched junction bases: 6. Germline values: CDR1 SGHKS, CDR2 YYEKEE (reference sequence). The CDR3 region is CASSLGLSGVQYF. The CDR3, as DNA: TGTGCCAGCAGCTTGGGCCTTAGCGGGGTTCAGTACTTC. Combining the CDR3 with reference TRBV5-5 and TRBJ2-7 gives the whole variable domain DAGVTQSPTHLIKTRGQQVTLRCSPISGHKSVSWYQQVLGQGPQFIFQYYEKEERGRGNFPDRFSARQFPNYSSELNVNALLLGDSALYLCASSLGLSGVQYFGPGTRLTVT.